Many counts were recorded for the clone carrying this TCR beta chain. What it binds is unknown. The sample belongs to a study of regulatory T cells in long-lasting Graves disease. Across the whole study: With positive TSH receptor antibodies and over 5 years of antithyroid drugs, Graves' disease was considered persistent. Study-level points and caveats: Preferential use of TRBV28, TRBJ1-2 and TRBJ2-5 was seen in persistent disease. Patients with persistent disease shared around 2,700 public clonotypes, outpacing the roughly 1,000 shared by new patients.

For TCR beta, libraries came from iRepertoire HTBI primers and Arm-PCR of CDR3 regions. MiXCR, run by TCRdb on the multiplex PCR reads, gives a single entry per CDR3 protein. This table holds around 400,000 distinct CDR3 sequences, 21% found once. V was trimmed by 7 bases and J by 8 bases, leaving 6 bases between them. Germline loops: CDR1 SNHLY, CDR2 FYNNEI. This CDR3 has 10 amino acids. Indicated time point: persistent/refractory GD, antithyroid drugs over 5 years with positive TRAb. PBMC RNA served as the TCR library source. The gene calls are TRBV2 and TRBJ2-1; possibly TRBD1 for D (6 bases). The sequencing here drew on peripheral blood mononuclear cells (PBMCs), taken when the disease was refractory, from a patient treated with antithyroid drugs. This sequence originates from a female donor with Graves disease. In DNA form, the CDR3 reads TGTGCCAGCACAGGGGATGAGCAGTTCTTC. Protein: CASTGDEQFF.